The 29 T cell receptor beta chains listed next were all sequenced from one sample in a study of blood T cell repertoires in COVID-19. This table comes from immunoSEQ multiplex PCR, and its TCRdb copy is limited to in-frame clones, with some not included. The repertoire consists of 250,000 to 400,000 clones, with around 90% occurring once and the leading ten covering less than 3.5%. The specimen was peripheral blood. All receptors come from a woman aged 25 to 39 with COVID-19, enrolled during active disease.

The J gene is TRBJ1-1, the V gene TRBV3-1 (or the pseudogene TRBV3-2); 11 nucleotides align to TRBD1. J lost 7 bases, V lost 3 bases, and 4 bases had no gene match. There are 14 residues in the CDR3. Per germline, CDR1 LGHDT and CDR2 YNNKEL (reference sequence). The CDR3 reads CASSHGQGAIEAFF. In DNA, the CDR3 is TGTGCCAGCAGCCACGGACAGGGGGCAATTGAAGCTTTCTTT.

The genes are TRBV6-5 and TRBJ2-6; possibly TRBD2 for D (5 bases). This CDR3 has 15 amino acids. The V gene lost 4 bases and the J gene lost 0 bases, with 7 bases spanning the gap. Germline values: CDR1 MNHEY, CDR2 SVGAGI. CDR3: CASSWAGSGANVLTF. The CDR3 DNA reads TGTGCCAGCAGTTGGGCGGGCTCTGGGGCCAACGTCCTGACTTTC.

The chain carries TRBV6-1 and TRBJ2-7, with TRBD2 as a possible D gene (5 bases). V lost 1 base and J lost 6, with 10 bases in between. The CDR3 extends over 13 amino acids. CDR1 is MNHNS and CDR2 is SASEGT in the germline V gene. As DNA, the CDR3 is TGTGCCAGCAGTGAAGGGATCGGGGTCGAGCAGTACTTC. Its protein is CASSEGIGVEQYF.

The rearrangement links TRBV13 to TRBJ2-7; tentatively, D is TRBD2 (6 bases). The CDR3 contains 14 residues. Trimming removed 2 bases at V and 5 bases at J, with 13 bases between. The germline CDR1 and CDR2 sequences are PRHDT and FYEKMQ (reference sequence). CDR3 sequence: CASSLRDFKHEQYF. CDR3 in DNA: TGTGCCAGCAGCTTACGGGACTTCAAACACGAGCAGTACTTC.

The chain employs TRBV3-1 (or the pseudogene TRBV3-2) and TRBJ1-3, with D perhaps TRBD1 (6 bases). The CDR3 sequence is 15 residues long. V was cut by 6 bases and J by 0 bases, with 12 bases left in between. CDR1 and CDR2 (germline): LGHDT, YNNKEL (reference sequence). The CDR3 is CASRARDNSGNTIYF. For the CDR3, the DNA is TGTGCCAGCAGGGCCCGGGACAACTCTGGAAACACCATATATTTT.

The CDR3 spells CASSLGGDYANTGELFF. The CDR3 DNA follows: TGTGCCAGCAGTTTAGGAGGGGATTACGCGAACACCGGGGAGCTGTTTTTT. V usage is TRBV27 and J usage is TRBJ2-2, with a weak D call TRBD2 (6 bases). The CDR3 loop spans 17 amino acids. Germline V lookup: CDR1 MNHEY, CDR2 SMNVEV (reference sequence). The V gene lost 2 bases and the J gene lost 0 bases, with 13 bases spanning the gap.

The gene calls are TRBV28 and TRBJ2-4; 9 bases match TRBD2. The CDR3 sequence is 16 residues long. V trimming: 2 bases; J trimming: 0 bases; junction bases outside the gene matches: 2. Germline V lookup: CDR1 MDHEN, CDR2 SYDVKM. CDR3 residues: CASSLGLAIAKNIQYF. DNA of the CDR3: TGTGCCAGCAGTTTAGGACTAGCGATAGCCAAAAACATTCAGTACTTC.

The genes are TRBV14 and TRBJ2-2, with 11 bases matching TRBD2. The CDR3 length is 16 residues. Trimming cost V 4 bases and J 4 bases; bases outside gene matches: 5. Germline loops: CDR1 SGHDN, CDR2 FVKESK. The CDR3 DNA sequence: TGTGCCAGCAGCCGTTTAGCGGGAGGGTTCACCGGGGAGCTGTTTTTT. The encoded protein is CASSRLAGGFTGELFF.

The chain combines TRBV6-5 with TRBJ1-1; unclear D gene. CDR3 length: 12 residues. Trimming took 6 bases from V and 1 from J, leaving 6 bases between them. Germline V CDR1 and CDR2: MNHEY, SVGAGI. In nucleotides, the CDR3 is TGTGCCAGCAGGGCCGAGAACACTGAAGCTTTCTTT. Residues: CASRAENTEAFF.

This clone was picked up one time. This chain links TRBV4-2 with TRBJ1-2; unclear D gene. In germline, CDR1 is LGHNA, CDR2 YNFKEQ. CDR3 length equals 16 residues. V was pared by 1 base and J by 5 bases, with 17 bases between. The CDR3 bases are TGTGCCAGCAGCCAAGTTCCCCGGTCCCCTAGGTATGGCTACACCTTC. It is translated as CASSQVPRSPRYGYTF.

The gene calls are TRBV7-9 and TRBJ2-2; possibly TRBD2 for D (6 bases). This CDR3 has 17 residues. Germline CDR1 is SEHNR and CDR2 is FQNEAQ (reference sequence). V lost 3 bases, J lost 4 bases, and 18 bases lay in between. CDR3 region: CASSFGLTPRGTGELFF. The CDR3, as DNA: TGTGCCAGCAGCTTTGGACTAACCCCGAGGGGCACCGGGGAGCTGTTTTTT.

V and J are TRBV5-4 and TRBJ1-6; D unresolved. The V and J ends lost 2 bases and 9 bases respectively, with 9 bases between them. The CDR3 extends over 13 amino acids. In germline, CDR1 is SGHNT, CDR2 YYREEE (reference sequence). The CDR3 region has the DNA TGTGCCAGCAGCTTATTTGCGTTTTCACCCCTCCACTTT. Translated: CASSLFAFSPLHF.

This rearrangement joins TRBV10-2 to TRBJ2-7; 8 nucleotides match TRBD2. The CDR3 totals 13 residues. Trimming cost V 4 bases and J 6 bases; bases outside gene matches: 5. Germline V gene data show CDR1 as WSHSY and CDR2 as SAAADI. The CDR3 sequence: CASSGLAGGEQYF. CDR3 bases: TGCGCCAGCAGTGGCCTAGCGGGCGGCGAGCAGTACTTC.

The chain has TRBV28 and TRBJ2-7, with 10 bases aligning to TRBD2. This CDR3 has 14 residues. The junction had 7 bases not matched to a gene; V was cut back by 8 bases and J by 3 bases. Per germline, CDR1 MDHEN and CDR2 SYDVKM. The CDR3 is CASRPSGSFYEQYF. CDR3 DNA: TGTGCCAGCCGACCTAGCGGGAGTTTCTACGAGCAGTACTTC.

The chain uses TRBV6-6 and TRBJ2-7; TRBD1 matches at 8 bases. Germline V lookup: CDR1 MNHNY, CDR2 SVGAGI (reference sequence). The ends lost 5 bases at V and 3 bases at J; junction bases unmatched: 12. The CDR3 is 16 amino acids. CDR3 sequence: CASSRERTGPIYEQYF. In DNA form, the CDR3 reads TGTGCCAGCAGTCGAGAGAGGACAGGGCCTATCTACGAGCAGTACTTC.

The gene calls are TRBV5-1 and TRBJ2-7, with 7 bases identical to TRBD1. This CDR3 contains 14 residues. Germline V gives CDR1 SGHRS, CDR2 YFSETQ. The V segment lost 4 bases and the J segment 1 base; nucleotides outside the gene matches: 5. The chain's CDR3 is CASSPQGDSYEQYF. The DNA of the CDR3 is TGCGCCAGCAGCCCCCAGGGGGATTCCTACGAGCAGTACTTC.

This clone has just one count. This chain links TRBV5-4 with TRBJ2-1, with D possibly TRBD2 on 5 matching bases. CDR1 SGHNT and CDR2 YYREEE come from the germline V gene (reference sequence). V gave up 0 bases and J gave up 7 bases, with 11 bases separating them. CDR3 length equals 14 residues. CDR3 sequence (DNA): TGTGCCAGCAGCTTGGAGGCTAGCCGGAATGAGCAGTTCTTC. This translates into CASSLEASRNEQFF.

DNA for the CDR3: TGTGCCAGCAGAGGGACAGGGATCTACGAGCAGTACTTC. Protein sequence: CASRGTGIYEQYF. The rearrangement links TRBV28 to TRBJ2-7, with 9 positions matching TRBD1. The CDR3 length is 13 residues. V lost 6 bases and J lost 3; bases outside the gene matches: 3. Germline-derived CDR1 and CDR2 are MDHEN and SYDVKM.

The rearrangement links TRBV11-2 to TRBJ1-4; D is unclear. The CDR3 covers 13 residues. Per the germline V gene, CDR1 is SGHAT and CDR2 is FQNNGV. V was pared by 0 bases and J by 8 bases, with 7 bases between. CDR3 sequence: CASSLEEGEKLFF. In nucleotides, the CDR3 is TGTGCCAGCAGCTTAGAGGAGGGAGAAAAACTGTTTTTT.

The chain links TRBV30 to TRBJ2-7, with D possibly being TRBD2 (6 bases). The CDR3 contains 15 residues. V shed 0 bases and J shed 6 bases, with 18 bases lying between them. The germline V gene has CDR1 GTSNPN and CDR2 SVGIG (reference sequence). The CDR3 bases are TGTGCCTGGAGTGTATTCACGATGGGAGGCGGCGAGCAGTACTTC. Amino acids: CAWSVFTMGGGEQYF.

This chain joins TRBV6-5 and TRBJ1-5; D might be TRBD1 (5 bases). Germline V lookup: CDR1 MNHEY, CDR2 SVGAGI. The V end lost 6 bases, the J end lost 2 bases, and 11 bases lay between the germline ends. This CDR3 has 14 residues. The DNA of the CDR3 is TGTGCCAGCAGACAGGTGGGTGGCAATCAGCCCCAGCATTTT. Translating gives CASRQVGGNQPQHF.

Here the CDR3 DNA reads TGTGCCAGCAGTTCCGGACAGGGGTGGGGTAGCACTGAAGCTTTCTTT. This codes for CASSSGQGWGSTEAFF. The rearrangement joins TRBV28 to TRBJ1-1, with TRBD1 matching over 9 bases. J gave up 4 bases and V 4 bases, and 10 bases lay outside the gene matches. The CDR3 covers 16 residues. Germline loops: CDR1 MDHEN, CDR2 SYDVKM.

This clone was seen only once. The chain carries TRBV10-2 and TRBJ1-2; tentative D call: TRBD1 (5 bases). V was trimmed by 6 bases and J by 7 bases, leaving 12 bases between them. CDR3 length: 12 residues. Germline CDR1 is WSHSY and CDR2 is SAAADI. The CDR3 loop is CASSQGGGGYTF. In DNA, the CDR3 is TGCGCCAGCAGCCAGGGCGGGGGTGGCTACACCTTC.

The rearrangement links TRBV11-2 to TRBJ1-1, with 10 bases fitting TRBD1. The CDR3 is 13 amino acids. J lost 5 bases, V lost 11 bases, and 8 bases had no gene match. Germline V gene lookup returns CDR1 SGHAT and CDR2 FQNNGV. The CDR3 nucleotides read TGTGCCGGAAGAGGGACAGGGGAAACTGAAGCTTTCTTT. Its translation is CAGRGTGETEAFF.

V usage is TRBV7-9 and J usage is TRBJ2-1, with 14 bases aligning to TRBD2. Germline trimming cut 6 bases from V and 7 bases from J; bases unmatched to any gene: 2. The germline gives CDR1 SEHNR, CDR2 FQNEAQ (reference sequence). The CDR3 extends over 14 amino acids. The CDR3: CASRTSGRENEQFF. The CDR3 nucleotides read TGTGCCAGCAGGACTAGCGGGAGGGAGAATGAGCAGTTCTTC.

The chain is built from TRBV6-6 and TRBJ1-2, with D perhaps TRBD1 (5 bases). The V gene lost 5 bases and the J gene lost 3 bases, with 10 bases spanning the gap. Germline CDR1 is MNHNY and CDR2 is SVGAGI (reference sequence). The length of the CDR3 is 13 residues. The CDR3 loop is CASSPQGDYGYTF. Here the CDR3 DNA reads TGTGCCAGCAGTCCCCAGGGTGACTATGGCTACACCTTC.

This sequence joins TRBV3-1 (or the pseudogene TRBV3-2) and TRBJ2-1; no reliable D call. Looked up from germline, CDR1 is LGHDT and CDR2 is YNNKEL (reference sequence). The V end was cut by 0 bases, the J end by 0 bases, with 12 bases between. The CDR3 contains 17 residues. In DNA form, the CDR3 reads TGTGCCAGCAGCCAAGATCCTGCGGTTAGCTCCTACAATGAGCAGTTCTTC. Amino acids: CASSQDPAVSSYNEQFF.

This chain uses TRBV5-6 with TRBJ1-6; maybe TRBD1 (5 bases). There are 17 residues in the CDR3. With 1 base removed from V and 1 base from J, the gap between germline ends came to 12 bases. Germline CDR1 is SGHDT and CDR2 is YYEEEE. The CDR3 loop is CASSLKARGSYNSPLHF. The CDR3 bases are TGTGCCAGCAGCTTGAAGGCTCGGGGGTCCTATAATTCACCCCTCCACTTT.

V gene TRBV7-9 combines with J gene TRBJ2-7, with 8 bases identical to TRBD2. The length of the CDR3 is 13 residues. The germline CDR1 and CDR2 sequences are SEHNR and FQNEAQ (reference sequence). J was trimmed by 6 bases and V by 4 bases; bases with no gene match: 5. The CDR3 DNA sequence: TGTGCCAGCAGCTCAACGGGAGGGCTCGAGCAGTACTTC. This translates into CASSSTGGLEQYF.